This T cell receptor (beta chain) was captured by sequencing in a study of CD8+CD57+ T cells in acquired aplastic anemia. Overall study: Each DNA sample taken from sorted CD4+ and CD8+ cells came to about 3.2 ug on average.

Patients selected for sequencing had displayed CD8+CD57+ cell expansion by flow cytometry. As a group, the patients uniformly had severe acquired aplastic anemia. No therapy was given to patients before blood sampling. At least ten counts were recorded for this clonotype. The antigen is undetermined. The length of the CDR3 is 16 residues. Trimming at V came to 4 bases and at J to 5 bases, leaving 11 bases not matched to a gene. CDR1 DFQATT and CDR2 SNEGSKA come from the germline V gene (reference sequence). The study's findings and limits: Patients and controls had in common around 29 CD8+ CDR3 sequences.

It was genomic DNA that served as the template for profiling TCR beta VDJ and CDR3. TCRdb redid the calling of the reads with MiXCR, one entry per CDR3 protein. The data contain 250,000 to 300,000 distinct CDR3 sequences, roughly 53% of them singletons. The specimen was sorted CD4+, CD8+, or CD8+CD57+ T cells (not recorded which) from PBMCs. The chain recombines TRBV20-1 with TRBJ2-5, with 12 nucleotides matching TRBD2. The receptor was isolated from a human donor with aplastic anemia. In DNA, the CDR3 is TGCAGTGCTATGGTGACTAGCGGGGGACAGGCGGAGACCCAGTACTTC. Encoded protein: CSAMVTSGGQAETQYF.